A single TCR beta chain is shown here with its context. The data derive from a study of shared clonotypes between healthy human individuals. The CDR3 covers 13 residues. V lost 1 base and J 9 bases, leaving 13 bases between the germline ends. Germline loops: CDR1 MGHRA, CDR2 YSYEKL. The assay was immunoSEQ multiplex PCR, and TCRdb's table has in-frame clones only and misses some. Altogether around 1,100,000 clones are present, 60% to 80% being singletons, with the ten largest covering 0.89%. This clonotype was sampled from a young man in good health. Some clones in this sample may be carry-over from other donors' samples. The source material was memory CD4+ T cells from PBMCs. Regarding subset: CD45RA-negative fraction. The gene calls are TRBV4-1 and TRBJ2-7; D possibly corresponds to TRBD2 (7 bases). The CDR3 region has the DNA TGCGCCAGCAGCCAAGTGGGGGGGCCCGGGCAGTACTTC. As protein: CASSQVGGPGQYF.